These T cell receptor beta chains were read from a single sample in a study of OX40 agonist ivuxolimab in advanced cancers. Only in-frame clones appear in the TCRdb table, and some are missing; sequencing was by immunoSEQ multiplex PCR. The table lists 59,000 or so clones, more than 75% of them singletons, with 0.3% to 0.45% in the top ten. This specimen consisted of CD4+ or CD8+ T cells sorted from blood, obtained in a trial of the OX40 agonist ivuxolimab. These receptors originate from an adult with an advanced solid tumor such as melanoma, head and neck, liver or kidney cancer. Each CDR3 is given with its conserved first and last residue. Each record gives: D gene, clone size, J gene, V gene, CDR3 DNA, CDR3 protein. D genes are given only for firm matches. The size field is filled for only some rows; it gives once, few, many or a size class.

d_call: .; clone_size: once; j_call: TRBJ1-2; v_call: TRBV19; cdr3_nt: TGTGCCAGTAGTATTCAGGGGCGTAACTATGGCTACACCTTC; cdr3_aa: CASSIQGRNYGYTF
d_call: TRBD1; clone_size: .; j_call: TRBJ2-7; v_call: TRBV11-2; cdr3_nt: TGTGCCAGCAGCTTAGCGTTATCACCAGGGGGCCGAGAGCAGTACTTC; cdr3_aa: CASSLALSPGGREQYF
d_call: .; clone_size: .; j_call: TRBJ2-5; v_call: TRBV9; cdr3_nt: TGTGCCAGCAGCCCCGACGGCCGAGGGGCCCAGTACTTC; cdr3_aa: CASSPDGRGAQYF
d_call: TRBD1; clone_size: .; j_call: TRBJ2-2; v_call: TRBV28; cdr3_nt: TGTGCCAGCAGGACAGGGGGATCCGGGGAGCTGTTTTTT; cdr3_aa: CASRTGGSGELFF
d_call: .; clone_size: .; j_call: TRBJ2-5; v_call: TRBV2; cdr3_nt: TGTGCCAGCAGCGCTAACCGGGACCTCCCTAGCGAGACCCAGTACTTC; cdr3_aa: CASSANRDLPSETQYF
d_call: .; clone_size: .; j_call: TRBJ1-1; v_call: TRBV19; cdr3_nt: TGTGCCAGTAGGGGCCTACAGAACTTGAACACTGAAGCTTTCTTT; cdr3_aa: CASRGLQNLNTEAFF
d_call: TRBD1; clone_size: once; j_call: TRBJ1-5; v_call: TRBV15; cdr3_nt: TGTGCCACCAGCAGCCAGACAGGGGGCTGGGGCAATCAGCCCCAGCATTTT; cdr3_aa: CATSSQTGGWGNQPQHF
d_call: TRBD1; clone_size: .; j_call: TRBJ1-6; v_call: TRBV6-5; cdr3_nt: TGTGCCTCGACAGGGAGTGGGTATTCACCCCTCCACTTT; cdr3_aa: CASTGSGYSPLHF
d_call: .; clone_size: .; j_call: TRBJ1-2; v_call: TRBV2; cdr3_nt: TGTGCCCTACTCAGGGGATTCCAAGCTAACTATGGCTACACCTTC; cdr3_aa: CALLRGFQANYGYTF
d_call: TRBD2; clone_size: .; j_call: TRBJ2-3; v_call: TRBV10-3; cdr3_nt: TGTGCCATCAGTTCAACCATTCCCAGCGGGATGGGCACAGATACGCAGTATTTT; cdr3_aa: CAISSTIPSGMGTDTQYF
d_call: .; clone_size: .; j_call: TRBJ1-2; v_call: TRBV7-2; cdr3_nt: TGTGCCAGCAGCTTCAGGGCAGACTACTATGGCTACACCTTC; cdr3_aa: CASSFRADYYGYTF
d_call: .; clone_size: .; j_call: TRBJ2-6; v_call: TRBV13; cdr3_nt: TGTGCCAGCAGCCCAACTACCTCTGGGGCCAACGTCCTGACTTTC; cdr3_aa: CASSPTTSGANVLTF
d_call: TRBD1; clone_size: .; j_call: TRBJ1-1; v_call: TRBV5-1; cdr3_nt: TGCGCCAGCAGTCTGATGGACAGGGAGCACACTGAAGCTTTCTTT; cdr3_aa: CASSLMDREHTEAFF
d_call: .; clone_size: once; j_call: TRBJ2-5; v_call: TRBV19; cdr3_nt: TGTGCCAGTGGTGAGACCCAGTACTTC; cdr3_aa: CASGETQYF
d_call: TRBD2; clone_size: .; j_call: TRBJ2-5; v_call: TRBV9; cdr3_nt: TGTGCCAGCAGCGCTAGCGGGGGGTACCAAGAGACCCAGTACTTC; cdr3_aa: CASSASGGYQETQYF
d_call: TRBD1; clone_size: .; j_call: TRBJ1-4; v_call: TRBV5-5; cdr3_nt: TGTGCCAGCAGCACTTGGACAGGGGTCCGTGAAAAACTGTTTTTT; cdr3_aa: CASSTWTGVREKLFF
d_call: .; clone_size: .; j_call: TRBJ2-7; v_call: TRBV28; cdr3_nt: TGTGCCAGCAGTTCAGCGGGGGGACAGGAGTACGAGCAGTACTTC; cdr3_aa: CASSSAGGQEYEQYF
d_call: .; clone_size: .; j_call: TRBJ2-7; v_call: TRBV5-4; cdr3_nt: TGTGCCAGCAGCGCCCTCGAGCCTTCTGACGAGCAGTACTTC; cdr3_aa: CASSALEPSDEQYF
d_call: .; clone_size: .; j_call: TRBJ1-2; v_call: TRBV7-2; cdr3_nt: TGTGCCAGCAGCTTATTTAACCGGGCCCAAGGCTACACCTTC; cdr3_aa: CASSLFNRAQGYTF
d_call: TRBD2; clone_size: .; j_call: TRBJ2-1; v_call: TRBV9; cdr3_nt: TGTGCCAGTACCCCCCGCGGACTAGCGGGAGGTGGGAGCTCCTACAATGAGCAGTTCTTC; cdr3_aa: CASTPRGLAGGGSSYNEQFF
d_call: TRBD2; clone_size: .; j_call: TRBJ2-7; v_call: TRBV7-9; cdr3_nt: TGTGCCAGCAGCTTATCCCGCCAACTAGCGGGGTTCCTCTACGAGCAGTACTTC; cdr3_aa: CASSLSRQLAGFLYEQYF
d_call: .; clone_size: .; j_call: TRBJ1-1; v_call: TRBV29-1; cdr3_nt: TGCAGCGTTGAGGGGGGGGCGCAAATATTAACTGAAGCTTTCTTT; cdr3_aa: CSVEGGAQILTEAFF
d_call: .; clone_size: .; j_call: TRBJ2-3; v_call: TRBV6-4; cdr3_nt: TGTGCCAGCAGTGACGACAGTAGCACAGATACGCAGTATTTT; cdr3_aa: CASSDDSSTDTQYF
d_call: .; clone_size: .; j_call: TRBJ1-1; v_call: TRBV10-3; cdr3_nt: TGTGCCAGCACAGGCTACGATATTCCGGACACTGAAGCTTTCTTT; cdr3_aa: CASTGYDIPDTEAFF
d_call: TRBD1; clone_size: .; j_call: TRBJ1-1; v_call: TRBV2; cdr3_nt: TGTGCCAGCAGTGTAAGACAGGGCCACACTGAAGCTTTCTTT; cdr3_aa: CASSVRQGHTEAFF
d_call: .; clone_size: .; j_call: TRBJ2-5; v_call: TRBV11-3; cdr3_nt: TGTGCCAGCAGCTTAGATCGGGCAGGGACCCAGTACTTC; cdr3_aa: CASSLDRAGTQYF
d_call: .; clone_size: .; j_call: TRBJ2-2; v_call: TRBV9; cdr3_nt: TGTGCCAGCAGCTCTCGTGACAGGCGAAGTAACACCGGGGAGCTGTTTTTT; cdr3_aa: CASSSRDRRSNTGELFF
d_call: TRBD2; clone_size: .; j_call: TRBJ2-7; v_call: TRBV29-1; cdr3_nt: TGCAGCGTTTTTGGACTAGCGGGATCCTACGAGCAGTACTTC; cdr3_aa: CSVFGLAGSYEQYF
d_call: .; clone_size: few; j_call: TRBJ1-6; v_call: TRBV11-2; cdr3_nt: TGTGCCAGCAACGGACAGAGCTCCTATAATTCACCCCTCCACTTT; cdr3_aa: CASNGQSSYNSPLHF
d_call: .; clone_size: .; j_call: TRBJ2-7; v_call: TRBV28; cdr3_nt: TGTGCCAGCAGTTTGGGGGCGGGAGTAGGTTCCTACGAGCAGTACTTC; cdr3_aa: CASSLGAGVGSYEQYF
d_call: .; clone_size: .; j_call: TRBJ1-2; v_call: TRBV6-6; cdr3_nt: TGTGCCAGCAGTCGGACAGATAACTATGGCTACACCTTC; cdr3_aa: CASSRTDNYGYTF
d_call: TRBD2; clone_size: .; j_call: TRBJ2-2; v_call: TRBV6-4; cdr3_nt: TGTGCCAGCAGTGACGGGGGTAGCGGGCCCCCCGGGGAGCTGTTTTTT; cdr3_aa: CASSDGGSGPPGELFF
d_call: TRBD2; clone_size: .; j_call: TRBJ2-1; v_call: TRBV5-1; cdr3_nt: TGCGCCAGCCGACTAGCGGGAGAGAACAATGAGCAGTTCTTC; cdr3_aa: CASRLAGENNEQFF
d_call: .; clone_size: few; j_call: TRBJ2-5; v_call: TRBV18; cdr3_nt: TGTGCCAGCTCACCACGGTCCAACAGCCAAGAGACCCAGTACTTC; cdr3_aa: CASSPRSNSQETQYF
d_call: TRBD1; clone_size: .; j_call: TRBJ2-7; v_call: TRBV5-1; cdr3_nt: TGCGCCAGCAGTGTAGACAGGGGGACCCACGAGCAGTACTTC; cdr3_aa: CASSVDRGTHEQYF
d_call: .; clone_size: .; j_call: TRBJ1-5; v_call: TRBV27; cdr3_nt: TGTGCCAGCAGTTTGTACCGACCCGACAGGTCGATGATTTTTTTT; cdr3_aa: CASSLYRPDRSMIFF
d_call: .; clone_size: once; j_call: TRBJ2-5; v_call: TRBV18; cdr3_nt: TGTGCCAGCTCACCTCGCGAGGGAAGGCAAGAGACCCAGTACTTC; cdr3_aa: CASSPREGRQETQYF
d_call: TRBD1; clone_size: .; j_call: TRBJ1-2; v_call: TRBV27; cdr3_nt: TGTGCCAGCAGTTTAGCCTACAGGGGCGGCTACACCTTC; cdr3_aa: CASSLAYRGGYTF
d_call: .; clone_size: .; j_call: TRBJ2-7; v_call: TRBV7-9; cdr3_nt: TGTGCCAGCGCCAGTCTAACGAACGAGCAGTACTTC; cdr3_aa: CASASLTNEQYF
d_call: .; clone_size: .; j_call: TRBJ2-2; v_call: TRBV7-3; cdr3_nt: TGTGCCAGCAGCAGGCCGGGACTGGCGAACACCGGGGAGCTGTTTTTT; cdr3_aa: CASSRPGLANTGELFF
d_call: .; clone_size: .; j_call: TRBJ1-5; v_call: TRBV5-1; cdr3_nt: TGCGCCAGCAGGGCCGGACTGTCTAGCAATCAGCCCCAGCATTTT; cdr3_aa: CASRAGLSSNQPQHF
d_call: .; clone_size: .; j_call: TRBJ1-2; v_call: TRBV9; cdr3_nt: TGTGCCAGCAGCGTAGGGAACGCGGCCTCCGGCTACACCTTC; cdr3_aa: CASSVGNAASGYTF
d_call: .; clone_size: .; j_call: TRBJ1-5; v_call: TRBV19; cdr3_nt: TGTGCCAGTAGTATCGGCGGTCTGGGCAATCAGCCCCAGCATTTT; cdr3_aa: CASSIGGLGNQPQHF
d_call: TRBD1; clone_size: .; j_call: TRBJ2-5; v_call: TRBV2; cdr3_nt: TGTGCCAGCAGTACCCGCTTCAGGGGGCGAGAGACCCAGTACTTC; cdr3_aa: CASSTRFRGRETQYF
d_call: TRBD1; clone_size: .; j_call: TRBJ1-1; v_call: TRBV10-3; cdr3_nt: TGTGCCATCAGTGAGCCTGTTGGGCAGGGGGCGGGAGCTTTCTTT; cdr3_aa: CAISEPVGQGAGAFF
d_call: .; clone_size: .; j_call: TRBJ2-7; v_call: TRBV7-2; cdr3_nt: TGTGCCAGCAGCTCAGTGGGGGGCCTCATGTCCTCCGAGCAGTACTTC; cdr3_aa: CASSSVGGLMSSEQYF
d_call: .; clone_size: .; j_call: TRBJ2-3; v_call: TRBV19; cdr3_nt: TGTGCCAGTAAAGCCCAGGGTGCAGATACGCAGTATTTT; cdr3_aa: CASKAQGADTQYF
d_call: TRBD2; clone_size: .; j_call: TRBJ2-1; v_call: TRBV4-1; cdr3_nt: TGCGCCAGCAGCCATCCGGGACTAGCTCGCAATGAGCAGTTCTTC; cdr3_aa: CASSHPGLARNEQFF
d_call: TRBD2; clone_size: few; j_call: TRBJ2-1; v_call: TRBV5-4; cdr3_nt: TGTGCCAGCTCGCCCGGGACTAGCGGGGGGACGGAAGAGCAGTTCTTC; cdr3_aa: CASSPGTSGGTEEQFF